This T cell receptor beta chain is drawn from a study of CD8 T cells in ankylosing spondylitis. Points from the study as a whole: Ankylosing spondylitis blood seemed to carry a telltale TCR beta motif made of several highly homologous variants.

Worth noting for this clonotype: The antigen remains unidentified.

The CDR3 contains 15 residues. In germline, CDR1 is SEHNR, CDR2 FQNEAQ (reference sequence). Germline trimming cut 4 bases from V and 8 bases from J; bases unmatched to any gene: 7. It was by quantitative 5'-RACE with molecular barcodes that TCR beta libraries were made. TCRdb called the 5' RACE reads again in MiXCR, with one record for every CDR3 protein. The data contain approximately 350,000 distinct CDR3 sequences, roughly 22% of them singletons. The chain carries TRBV7-9 and TRBJ2-1; TRBD1 matches at 11 bases. This sequence was found in a male donor with ankylosing spondylitis or in good health (not recorded which). Sequenced input: blood, either unsorted or a sorted T cell fraction (not recorded which). CDR3 protein: CASSYRTGGRDEQFF. The CDR3, as DNA: TGTGCCAGCAGCTACAGGACAGGGGGCAGGGATGAGCAGTTCTTC.